The rows below give T cell receptor beta chains drawn from one sample of a study of Graves' ophthalmopathy and Graves' hyperthyroidism. One entry per CDR3 protein, called by TCRdb with MiXCR from the multiplex PCR reads. Of around 520,000 distinct CDR3 sequences in the sample, roughly 40% were seen once. Sequencing used peripheral blood or thyroid tissue (not recorded which). Receptors originate from an adult man with Graves' hyperthyroidism. CDR3s include the opening cysteine and the closing phenylalanine or tryptophan. The D gene is left open where the match is weak. The size field is filled for only some rows; it gives once, few, many or a size class.

cdr3_nt | cdr3_aa | d_call | v_call | clone_size | j_call
TGCAGCGTTGGAAATTTAGGGAGGGAGGCTGCCACCTTC | CSVGNLGREAATF | - | TRBV29-1 | - | TRBJ1-2
TGCAGTGCTAGCCGGAACAGGGCCTACGAGCAGTACTTC | CSASRNRAYEQYF | - | TRBV20-1 | - | TRBJ2-7
TGTGCCAGCAGTCTCACAGGGGTGGGCAATCAGCCCCAGCATTTT | CASSLTGVGNQPQHF | TRBD1 | TRBV12-3/TRBV12-4 | - | TRBJ1-5
TGTGCCAGCAGGAGAGCCCCAGGCGGCCAAGAGACCCAGTACTTC | CASRRAPGGQETQYF | - | TRBV6-1 | many | TRBJ2-5
TGCGCCAGCAGCCTGCAGACAGGGGCAAACTATGGCTACACCTTC | CASSLQTGANYGYTF | TRBD1 | TRBV5-1 | many | TRBJ1-2
TGTGCCAGCAGCTTAGGTTTGGGGGTCGACACCGGGGAGCTGTTTTTT | CASSLGLGVDTGELFF | - | TRBV7-9 | once | TRBJ2-2
TGTGCCAGCAGCGTAGATAGAGGTGGAGGACAGGACGTCTATGGCTACACCTTC | CASSVDRGGGQDVYGYTF | TRBD1 | TRBV9 | many | TRBJ1-2
TGTGCCAGCAGCGTCGACAGGGCAGCGAATTCCCTCCACTTT | CASSVDRAANSLHF | TRBD1 | TRBV28 | many | TRBJ1-6
TGTGCCACGCAGGGGGGAGACTCTGGAAACACCATATATTTT | CATQGGDSGNTIYF | TRBD1 | TRBV24-1 | many | TRBJ1-3
TGTGCCAGCAGCTTGGAAAAAGGGTATGGCTACACCTTC | CASSLEKGYGYTF | - | TRBV5-4 | few | TRBJ1-2
TGTGCCATCAGTGAGTCGGGCGGGTGGGACCAAGAGACCCAGTACTTC | CAISESGGWDQETQYF | - | TRBV10-3 | many | TRBJ2-5
TGTGCCAGCAGTTCGTTATTTCCGGGAGGGGAGACCCAGTACTTC | CASSSLFPGGETQYF | TRBD2 | TRBV6-5 | many | TRBJ2-5
TGTGCCAGCAGCCCCCGGACGGGAAAGAACACTGAAGCTTTCTTT | CASSPRTGKNTEAFF | - | TRBV5-4 | few | TRBJ1-1
TGTGCCAGAAGGGGGTTCCCCAACTCGGGGGCCAACGTCCTGACTTTC | CARRGFPNSGANVLTF | - | TRBV2 | many | TRBJ2-6
TGCAGTGCTAGAGTGTTAGCGGAACAAGAGACCCAGTACTTC | CSARVLAEQETQYF | - | TRBV20-1 | many | TRBJ2-5
TGTGCCAGCAGTCCCCCGGACAGGGCCCATTCACCCCTCCACTTT | CASSPPDRAHSPLHF | TRBD1 | TRBV6-5 | many | TRBJ1-6
TGCAGTGCTGAATCGGGGGCCAACGTCCTGACTTTC | CSAESGANVLTF | - | TRBV20-1 | - | TRBJ2-6
TGCGCCAGCGCTTCGGTAGCGGGGGGGCCGGGGGAGCAGTACTTC | CASASVAGGPGEQYF | TRBD2 | TRBV10-2 | many | TRBJ2-7
TGTGCCAGCAGCGCCGGGACAGCCCTCGCCGGGGAGCTGTTTTTT | CASSAGTALAGELFF | TRBD1 | TRBV9 | many | TRBJ2-2
TGCAGCGTTGAAGTTGGGTCTCGGGCCTACGAGCAGTACTTC | CSVEVGSRAYEQYF | - | TRBV29-1 | - | TRBJ2-7
TGTGCCAGCAGCTCTGGACAGAGCAATCAGCCCCAGCGTTTT | CASSSGQSNQPQRF | - | TRBV7-9 | - | TRBJ1-5
TGTGCCAGCCGCGGACGCTTCCCTGAAGCTTTCTTT | CASRGRFPEAFF | - | TRBV6-1 | - | TRBJ1-1
TGTGCCAGCAGTGAGGTAGGGCAGAACTCCGGCTCCGGCTATGGCTACACCTTC | CASSEVGQNSGSGYGYTF | - | TRBV6-9 | - | TRBJ1-2
TGTGCCGCCCGGTGGACAGGCACTGAAGCTTTCTTT | CAARWTGTEAFF | TRBD1 | TRBV10-2 | once | TRBJ1-1
TGTGCCAGTAGTATAGCCCGGGGGGTCTACGAGCAGTACTTC | CASSIARGVYEQYF | TRBD2 | TRBV19 | many | TRBJ2-7
TGCAGCGCAGACAGTCAGTATGGCTACACCTTC | CSADSQYGYTF | - | TRBV29-1 | - | TRBJ1-2
TGCGCCAGCAGCCGATCCTGGACAGGAGCAATTGAAGCTTTCTTT | CASSRSWTGAIEAFF | TRBD1 | TRBV4-1 | few | TRBJ1-1
TGTGCCAGTCTAGATGAGGGCTACAATGAGCAGTTCTTC | CASLDEGYNEQFF | - | TRBV10-3 | - | TRBJ2-1
TGTGCCAGCAGCGCTACCGACAGGGGGCTGAGGGAAAAACTGTTTTTT | CASSATDRGLREKLFF | TRBD1 | TRBV9 | few | TRBJ1-4
TGCGCCAGCAGCTTCCCGGGACAGGGGAGGAACGGGTACACCGGGGAGCTGTTTTTT | CASSFPGQGRNGYTGELFF | TRBD1 | TRBV5-1 | - | TRBJ2-2
TGTGCCATCAGTGGGACAGGGAACGAGCAGTACTTC | CAISGTGNEQYF | TRBD1 | TRBV10-3 | many | TRBJ2-7
TGTGCCAGCAGCTTAGGGGGGCGTGGCGTCGGTCGTGATTTT | CASSLGGRGVGRDF | - | TRBV7-2 | many | TRBJ1-1
TGTGCCAGCAGCCCGGGGACTAGCGGGAGGGCCTGGGACGAGCAGTACTTC | CASSPGTSGRAWDEQYF | TRBD2 | TRBV7-2 | - | TRBJ2-7
TGTGCCACCAGTGATGACCCGGGTACGCAGTATTTT | CATSDDPGTQYF | - | TRBV24-1 | - | TRBJ2-3
TGTGCCATCAGCCCCGACAGGGGGCAAGTCGGGGAGCTGTTTTTT | CAISPDRGQVGELFF | TRBD1 | TRBV10-3 | - | TRBJ2-2
- | CSVATGAGNTF | - | TRBV29-1 | - | TRBJ1-2
TGCAGTGCTGCTGACCTTGAGCAGTTCTTC | CSAADLEQFF | - | TRBV20-1 | few | TRBJ2-1
TGTGCCACCAGTGATTGGGGACAGGGTAACTATGGCTACACCTTC | CATSDWGQGNYGYTF | TRBD1 | TRBV24-1 | many | TRBJ1-2
TGTGCCAGCAGTTACTCGACGAGGACAGGGGACACAGATACGCAGTATTTT | CASSYSTRTGDTDTQYF | TRBD1 | TRBV6-1 | - | TRBJ2-3
TGTGCCAGCAGCCACACGGGTGGGGCCCGGGAGCAGTACTTC | CASSHTGGAREQYF | - | TRBV7-3 | - | TRBJ2-7
TGTGCCAGCAGGCGGGAGGACTCCTACAATGAGCAGTTCTTC | CASRREDSYNEQFF | TRBD2 | TRBV6-1 | few | TRBJ2-1
TGTGCCAGCAGTTTAGTCGGGACCACGACGGGGGGCTACACCTTC | CASSLVGTTTGGYTF | - | TRBV12-3/TRBV12-4 | - | TRBJ1-2
TGTGCCAGCAGCTTAGATCGGGCAGCTTATAATTCACCCCTCCACTTT | CASSLDRAAYNSPLHF | - | TRBV7-2 | many | TRBJ1-6
TGTGCCAGCAGCCAAGGACGGGCGGTGGAAAAACTGTTTTTT | CASSQGRAVEKLFF | - | TRBV9 | many | TRBJ1-4
TGCAGCGCGGTCGAGACGAAACAAGAGACCCAGTACTTC | CSAVETKQETQYF | - | TRBV20-1 | few | TRBJ2-5
TGTGCCAGCAGGAACCGCCAGGGGGCTGATACGCAGTATTTT | CASRNRQGADTQYF | TRBD1 | TRBV7-2 | few | TRBJ2-3
TGTGCCAGCAGCTTACCGGAGGGTTCACAAGAGACCCAGTACTTC | CASSLPEGSQETQYF | - | TRBV7-9 | few | TRBJ2-5
TGCAGTGCTTCTGCCCGACAGCGCAATCAGCCCCAGCATTTT | CSASARQRNQPQHF | - | TRBV20-1 | many | TRBJ1-5